This is a list of T cell receptor beta chains from one sample in a study of neurological immune-mediated disorders. TCRdb passed the 5' RACE reads through MiXCR, listing each CDR3 protein once. The table has 60,000 or so distinct CDR3 sequences, roughly 3.5% seen once. Sequenced material: PBMCs. Receptors originate from a woman aged 55-69 years with multiple sclerosis. Both conserved end residues are part of each CDR3. D genes are given only for firm matches. Some rows have no size entry. The others give once, few or many, or a class for an expanded clone.

>TRBJ1-1|many|13|TRBD1|TRBV5-1
CASSAGTEQEAFF
TGCGCCAGCAGCGCTGGGACAGAGCAAGAAGCTTTCTTT
>TRBJ1-2|many|13|.|TRBV10-3
CAISGTDPYGYTF
TGTGCCATCAGTGGGACAGACCCCTATGGCTACACCTTC
>TRBJ1-2|many|14|.|TRBV5-1
CASSLARSGDGYTF
TGCGCCAGCAGCTTGGCTAGATCCGGGGATGGCTACACCTTC
>TRBJ2-1|many|16|.|TRBV7-2
CASSLVSSSPEHEQFF
TGTGCCAGCAGCTTAGTGTCCTCGAGCCCAGAGCATGAGCAGTTCTTC
>TRBJ2-1|many|12|.|TRBV19
CASSRQTNEQFF
TGTGCCAGTAGTCGGCAAACCAATGAGCAGTTCTTC
>TRBJ1-1|many|15|TRBD1|TRBV5-1
CASSLGGTANTEAFF
TGCGCCAGCAGCTTGGGGGGGACAGCGAACACTGAAGCTTTCTTT
>TRBJ2-2|.|13|TRBD2|TRBV7-2
CASSKGTSWELFF
TGTGCCAGCAGCAAAGGGACTAGCTGGGAGCTGTTTTTT
>TRBJ1-3|many|15|TRBD1|TRBV4-3
CASSQDMGQKNTIYF
TGCGCCAGCAGCCAAGACATGGGACAGAAAAACACCATATATTTT
>TRBJ1-1|many|14|TRBD1|TRBV7-2
CASSMGQGGTEAFF
TGTGCCAGCAGCATGGGACAGGGGGGCACTGAAGCTTTCTTT
>TRBJ2-1|few|16|TRBD2|TRBV3-1
CVSSQNGGAFYNEQFF
TGTGTCAGCAGCCAGAACGGGGGGGCATTCTACAATGAGCAGTTCTTC
>TRBJ2-1|many|16|.|TRBV20-1
CSANRDKALRVNEQFF
TGCAGTGCTAACCGGGACAAGGCCCTGAGGGTGAATGAGCAGTTCTTC
>TRBJ2-1|many|12|.|TRBV6-2/TRBV6-3
CASSYARNEQFF
TGTGCCAGCAGTTACGCTCGCAATGAGCAGTTCTTC
>TRBJ1-4|many|14|TRBD1|TRBV5-1
CASRRTGRDEKLFF
TGCGCCAGCCGGCGGACAGGTCGTGATGAAAAACTGTTTTTT
>TRBJ2-1|many|15|TRBD2|TRBV7-9
CASSFSGLVVPEQFF
TGTGCCAGCAGCTTTTCGGGACTAGTTGTTCCTGAGCAGTTCTTC
>TRBJ2-3|many|14|.|TRBV28
CASSLGRPPVTQYF
TGTGCCAGCAGTTTAGGGAGGCCCCCGGTTACGCAGTATTTT
>TRBJ1-6|.|13|.|TRBV7-6
CASSSYRDSTLNF
TGTGCCAGCAGCTCCTACCGGGATTCAACCCTCAACTTT
>TRBJ2-7|many|13|TRBD1|TRBV10-3
CAILPGRGHEQYF
TGTGCCATCCTACCGGGCAGGGGGCACGAGCAGTACTTC
>TRBJ2-3|many|16|.|TRBV24-1
CATSDPNGHDTDTQYF
TGTGCCACCAGTGATCCTAATGGGCATGACACAGATACGCAGTATTTT
>TRBJ1-5|many|13|TRBD1|TRBV2
CASRTGSDQPQHF
TGTGCCAGCAGGACAGGGTCGGATCAGCCCCAGCATTTT
>TRBJ1-3|.|14|.|TRBV28
CASSLVFSGNTIYF
TGTGCCAGCAGTTTAGTGTTCTCTGGAAACACCATATATTTT
>TRBJ2-3|.|13|TRBD1|TRBV3-1
CASSQGTGDTQYF
TGTGCCAGCAGCCAAGGGACAGGGGATACGCAGTATTTT
>TRBJ1-6|many|16|.|TRBV14
CASSQEWTVPSSPLHF
TGTGCCAGCAGCCAAGAATGGACAGTTCCGTCTTCACCCCTCCACTTT
>TRBJ2-3|many|14|.|TRBV29-1
CSVEEPPIVDTQYF
TGCAGCGTTGAAGAGCCACCGATTGTGGATACGCAGTATTTT
>TRBJ2-1|many|16|TRBD2|TRBV7-9
CASSPVGPGGYNEQFF
TGTGCCAGCAGCCCTGTAGGCCCGGGGGGATACAATGAGCAGTTCTTC
>TRBJ2-5|medium-sized|16|TRBD2|TRBV9
CASSVSSSGVWETQYF
TGTGCCAGCAGCGTATCCTCGAGCGGGGTGTGGGAGACCCAGTACTTC
>TRBJ2-5|many|15|TRBD1|TRBV5-6
CASSLARQGKETQYF
TGTGCCAGCAGCTTGGCCAGACAGGGAAAAGAGACCCAGTACTTC
>TRBJ2-7|many|12|TRBD1|TRBV5-1
CASSRTGEEQYF
TGCGCCAGCAGCAGGACAGGGGAAGAGCAGTACTTC
>TRBJ2-7|many|14|TRBD1|TRBV20-1
CSAQPGQGFYEQYF
TGCAGTGCTCAACCGGGACAGGGGTTCTACGAGCAGTACTTC
>TRBJ2-5|many|13|.|TRBV4-1
CASSQVAVETQYF
TGCGCCAGCAGCCAAGTAGCGGTAGAGACCCAGTACTTC
>TRBJ1-1|few|12|.|TRBV10-3
CAAGTSVAEAFF
TGTGCCGCCGGAACGAGTGTCGCTGAAGCTTTCTTT
>TRBJ2-5|many|13|.|TRBV3-1
CASSSLTTETQYF
TGTGCCAGCAGCAGTCTGACGACAGAGACCCAGTACTTC
>TRBJ1-1|many|15|.|TRBV5-1
CASSLDRGPYTEAFF
TGCGCCAGCAGCTTGGATCGGGGGCCTTACACTGAAGCTTTCTTT
>TRBJ2-1|many|13|.|TRBV28
CASSSRQPDEQFF
TGTGCCAGCAGTTCTCGACAGCCCGATGAGCAGTTCTTC
>TRBJ2-3|many|15|TRBD1|TRBV20-1
CSASFQGAGTDTQYF
TGCAGTGCTAGCTTTCAGGGGGCGGGCACAGATACGCAGTATTTT
>TRBJ1-4|many|15|.|TRBV2
CASSGITGPNEKLFF
TGTGCCAGCAGTGGGATTACAGGGCCTAATGAAAAACTGTTTTTT
>TRBJ1-1|many|14|TRBD1|TRBV5-5
CASSRGQVNTEAFF
TGTGCCAGCAGCCGGGGACAGGTGAACACTGAAGCTTTCTTT
>TRBJ2-1|once|16|TRBD2|TRBV5-5
CASSRTSGRSFNEQFF
TGTGCCAGCAGCCGGACTAGCGGGCGCTCCTTCAATGAGCAGTTCTTC
>TRBJ2-7|many|14|TRBD1|TRBV12-3/TRBV12-4
CASSIGTGVYEQYF
TGTGCCAGCAGTATCGGGACAGGGGTCTACGAGCAGTACTTC
>TRBJ1-2|many|16|TRBD1|TRBV20-1
CSADRLGGGGNYGYTF
TGCAGTGCGGACAGGCTAGGTGGTGGAGGCAACTATGGCTACACCTTC
>TRBJ1-1|few|14|.|TRBV18
CASSAGASNTEAFF
TGTGCCAGCTCCGCAGGGGCTTCGAACACTGAAGCTTTCTTT
>TRBJ1-5|many|16|.|TRBV28
CASKTGVRGAYQPQHF
TGTGCCAGCAAAACGGGGGTAAGGGGGGCTTATCAGCCCCAGCATTTT
>TRBJ2-7|many|15|TRBD1|TRBV28
CASMSGTGASHEQYF
TGTGCCAGCATGTCCGGGACAGGGGCGTCCCACGAGCAGTACTTC
>TRBJ1-6|many|15|TRBD1|TRBV7-2
CASSLGTGRNSPLHF
TGTGCCAGCAGCTTAGGGACAGGGCGCAATTCACCCCTCCACTTT
>TRBJ2-1|many|13|.|TRBV12-3/TRBV12-4
CAITWGLGNEQFF
TGTGCCATTACTTGGGGGCTTGGCAATGAGCAGTTCTTC
>TRBJ1-5|many|13|.|TRBV29-1
CSAKDGGNQPQHF
TGCAGCGCCAAGGACGGCGGAAATCAGCCCCAGCATTTT
>TRBJ2-7|many|13|TRBD2|TRBV20-1
CSARGGGTYEQYF
TGCAGTGCTAGGGGCGGGGGTACCTACGAGCAGTACTTC
>TRBJ1-1|many|15|.|TRBV7-2
CASSLVTTKNTEAFF
TGTGCCAGCAGCTTAGTCACGACAAAGAACACTGAAGCTTTCTTT
>TRBJ1-1|many|14|.|TRBV5-1
CASSLARQNTEAFF
TGCGCCAGCAGCTTGGCGCGCCAGAACACTGAAGCTTTCTTT
>TRBJ1-2|many|15|TRBD1|TRBV5-5
CASSLRGTEIYGYTF
TGTGCCAGCAGCCTCCGAGGGACAGAAATATATGGCTACACCTTC
>TRBJ1-5|many|12|.|TRBV7-9
CASSSGIRAQHF
TGTGCCAGCAGCTCCGGGATTCGGGCCCAGCATTTT
>TRBJ2-5|many|14|TRBD2|TRBV20-1
CSVLPGGRAETQYF
TGCAGTGTATTACCAGGCGGGAGGGCCGAGACCCAGTACTTC
>TRBJ2-1|many|16|TRBD2|TRBV5-1
CASSLISGKIGGEQFF
TGCGCCAGCAGCTTGATAAGCGGGAAGATCGGCGGTGAGCAGTTCTTC
>TRBJ2-4|many|14|TRBD1|TRBV5-1
CASSEGAPKNIQYF
TGCGCCAGCAGCGAGGGGGCCCCCAAAAACATTCAGTACTTC
>TRBJ1-2|many|17|.|TRBV28
CASSLVSFGWESHGYTF
TGTGCCAGCAGTTTAGTTTCTTTCGGGTGGGAATCTCACGGCTACACCTTC
>TRBJ1-4|many|12|.|TRBV5-6
CASSLGNEKLFF
TGTGCCAGCAGCTTGGGGAATGAAAAACTGTTTTTT